A single sample is the source of the 18 T cell receptor beta chains below, sequenced in a study of T cell responses to AZD1222 COVID-19 vaccine. TCRdb's table, derived via immunoSEQ multiplex PCR, lists solely in-frame clones and lacks some. Altogether 80,000 to 90,000 clones are present, about nine tenths being singletons, with the ten largest covering approximately 5%. This sample comprised peripheral blood, obtained 28 days after the second AZD1222 dose. Receptor source: an adult who received the AZD1222 COVID-19 vaccine.

CDR3 sequence reads: CASSGDRGRAGANVLTF. The CDR3 DNA reads as TGTGCCAGCAGCGGGGACAGGGGCCGGGCTGGGGCCAACGTCCTGACTTTC. The V call is TRBV2, the J call TRBJ2-6; 10 bases map to TRBD1. There are 17 residues in the CDR3. After removal of 6 bases from V and 2 bases from J, the junction contained 7 bases not matched to a gene. Germline assignment: CDR1 SNHLY and CDR2 FYNNEI.

Note on this clone: The sample holds other DNA sequences that translate to the same CDR3. The chain has TRBV6-5 and TRBJ1-2; weak D call: TRBD1 (5 bases). There are 13 residues in the CDR3. Germline-derived CDR1 and CDR2 are MNHEY and SVGAGI. The germline V and J ends were trimmed by 8 bases and 4 bases, with 14 bases remaining between them. The CDR3 spells CASSLGGGYGYTF. The CDR3 nucleotides read TGTGCCAGCTCCCTCGGGGGGGGCTATGGCTACACCTTC.

CDR3 region: CASTLQGRNSPLHF. DNA for the CDR3: TGTGCCAGCACCCTCCAGGGCCGGAATTCACCCCTCCACTTT. The chain joins TRBV27 to TRBJ1-6; TRBD1 is a possible D gene (5 bases). The CDR3 length is 14 residues. CDR1 MNHEY and CDR2 SMNVEV come from the germline V gene (reference sequence). V lost 7 bases to trimming and J lost 7 bases, with 14 bases between them.

The chain is built from TRBV3-1 (or the pseudogene TRBV3-2) and TRBJ2-1; 7 bases map to TRBD1. Germline-derived CDR1 and CDR2 are LGHDT and YNNKEL (reference sequence). The ends lost 4 bases at V and 2 bases at J; junction bases unmatched: 5. The CDR3 extends over 15 amino acids. CDR3 protein: CASSRDRVTYNEQFF. CDR3 DNA: TGTGCCAGCAGCCGAGACAGGGTCACCTACAATGAGCAGTTCTTC.

V gene TRBV11-2 combines with J gene TRBJ1-1; the match to TRBD1 covers 7 bases. Germline V lookup: CDR1 SGHAT, CDR2 FQNNGV. The V segment lost 5 bases and the J segment 0 bases; nucleotides outside the gene matches: 9. CDR3 length: 16 residues. Here the CDR3 DNA reads TGTGCCAGCAGCCCCTCGACAGGGACCATGAACACTGAAGCTTTCTTT. As protein: CASSPSTGTMNTEAFF.

This chain's CDR3 is CSVGRGLEQYF. CDR3 sequence (DNA): TGCAGCGTTGGGAGAGGGCTTGAGCAGTACTTC. This sequence joins TRBV29-1 and TRBJ2-7, with TRBD2 as a possible D gene (5 bases). Germline V gene data show CDR1 as SQVTM and CDR2 as ANQGSEA. The CDR3 contains 11 residues. V lost 4 bases and J lost 7, with 11 bases in between.

The rearrangement uses TRBV19 and TRBJ1-1; D remains ambiguous. V was pared by 4 bases and J by 5 bases, with 14 bases between. Germline V lookup: CDR1 LNHDA, CDR2 SQIVND (reference sequence). This CDR3 is built from 14 residues. The CDR3 loop is CASSKTSGWTEAFF. DNA for the CDR3: TGTGCCAGTAGTAAGACCTCCGGTTGGACTGAAGCTTTCTTT.

The rearrangement joins TRBV6-5 to TRBJ1-2; D is undetermined. The V gene lost 6 bases and the J gene lost 4 bases, with 15 bases spanning the gap. The length of the CDR3 is 14 residues. The germline CDR1 and CDR2 sequences are MNHEY and SVGAGI. In DNA form, the CDR3 reads TGTGCCAGCAGGAGTTCGGGGTTCGGCTATGGCTACACCTTC. Amino acids: CASRSSGFGYGYTF.

The V gene is TRBV19, the J gene TRBJ2-7; 9 positions agree with TRBD1. Germline V gene data show CDR1 as LNHDA and CDR2 as SQIVND (reference sequence). V trimming: 5 bases; J trimming: 3 bases; junction bases outside the gene matches: 8. This CDR3 comprises 15 residues. This CDR3 reads CASSDPGTGIYEQYF. CDR3 nucleotide sequence: TGTGCCAGTAGTGATCCCGGGACAGGGATCTACGAGCAGTACTTC.

The chain carries TRBV30 and TRBJ1-3; TRBD1 agrees at 9 bases. The CDR3 extends over 15 amino acids. Trimming cost V 5 bases and J 2 bases; bases outside gene matches: 7. The germline V gene encodes CDR1 GTSNPN and CDR2 SVGIG (reference sequence). The CDR3, as DNA: TGTGCCTGGCGTACAGGGGGCACAGCTGGAAACACCATATATTTT. Its protein product is CAWRTGGTAGNTIYF.

This chain joins TRBV3-1 (or the pseudogene TRBV3-2) and TRBJ1-3; D is possibly TRBD1 (6 bases). CDR1 LGHDT and CDR2 YNNKEL come from the germline V gene (reference sequence). V was trimmed by 5 bases and J by 7 bases, leaving 27 bases between them. The CDR3 is 18 residues long. CDR3 loop: CASSNSGAGAGSGNTIYF. Here the CDR3 DNA reads TGTGCCAGCAGCAACTCAGGGGCGGGAGCCGGTTCGGGTAACACCATATATTTT.

J is TRBJ1-1 and V is TRBV6-5; D may be TRBD1 (6 bases). The CDR3 runs 14 residues. Per the germline V gene, CDR1 is MNHEY and CDR2 is SVGAGI. The V and J ends lost 7 bases and 1 base respectively, with 13 bases between them. The CDR3 is CASTGHRRNTEAFF. CDR3 in DNA: TGTGCCAGCACGGGACACCGGAGGAACACTGAAGCTTTCTTT.

The chain employs TRBV9 and TRBJ2-7; TRBD2 agrees at 10 bases. V trimming: 0 bases; J trimming: 5 bases; junction bases outside the gene matches: 5. The CDR3 is 15 amino acids. Germline CDR1 SGDLS, CDR2 YYNGEE. In DNA form, the CDR3 reads TGTGCCAGCAGCGTAGCAAGCGGGGGGGCGAACGAGCAGTACTTC. It is translated as CASSVASGGANEQYF. Complete variable domain (other parts from reference TRBV9 and TRBJ2-7): DSGVTQTPKHLITATGQRVTLRCSPRSGDLSVYWYQQSLDQGLQFLIQYYNGEERAKGNILERFSAQQFPDLHSELNLSSLELGDSALYFCASSVASGGANEQYFGPGTRLTVT.

The rearrangement joins TRBV6-1 to TRBJ1-2; D unclear. The CDR3 sequence is 14 residues long. Trimming shortened V by 2 bases and J by 2 bases, and 9 bases separated the two germline ends. CDR1 and CDR2 (germline): MNHNS, SASEGT. The CDR3 here is CASSEIGPNYGYTF. The CDR3 coding sequence is TGTGCCAGCAGTGAAATCGGTCCCAACTATGGCTACACCTTC.

V gene TRBV5-6 combines with J gene TRBJ1-2, with D possibly matching TRBD1 (5 bases). The germline V gene encodes CDR1 SGHDT and CDR2 YYEEEE. This CDR3 is 16 amino acids long. Trimming stripped 2 bases from V and 0 bases from J, with 14 bases between. CDR3 DNA: TGTGCCAGCAGCTTATGGAGACAGCTAGCTAACTATGGCTACACCTTC. The encoded protein is CASSLWRQLANYGYTF.

This clone was observed a single time. This chain links TRBV7-2 with TRBJ1-6, with D hard to call. The CDR3 runs 13 residues. Germline V lookup: CDR1 SGHTA, CDR2 FQGNSA. The V gene lost 4 bases and the J gene lost 13 bases, with 14 bases spanning the gap. CDR3 nucleotide sequence: TGTGCCAGCAGCTCTCAGACCGGGGATCCCCTCCACTTT. Translation: CASSSQTGDPLHF.

V is TRBV5-6 and J is TRBJ1-4; D might be TRBD1 (6 bases). The germline V gene has CDR1 SGHDT and CDR2 YYEEEE. V dropped 2 bases and J dropped 6 bases, with 8 bases sitting between them. The CDR3 covers 13 residues. For the CDR3, the DNA is TGTGCCAGCAGCTTAAGGGGGTATGAAAAACTGTTTTTT. It specifies CASSLRGYEKLFF.

The chain links TRBV2 to TRBJ2-2, with D perhaps matching TRBD1 or TRBD2 (6 bases each). The V end was cut by 6 bases, the J end by 4 bases, with 15 bases between. Germline V gene data show CDR1 as SNHLY and CDR2 as FYNNEI. The CDR3 is made up of 15 amino acids. The CDR3 region is CASRGQAGFTGELFF. The CDR3 DNA follows: TGTGCCAGCAGGGGACAAGCGGGTTTCACCGGGGAGCTGTTTTTT.